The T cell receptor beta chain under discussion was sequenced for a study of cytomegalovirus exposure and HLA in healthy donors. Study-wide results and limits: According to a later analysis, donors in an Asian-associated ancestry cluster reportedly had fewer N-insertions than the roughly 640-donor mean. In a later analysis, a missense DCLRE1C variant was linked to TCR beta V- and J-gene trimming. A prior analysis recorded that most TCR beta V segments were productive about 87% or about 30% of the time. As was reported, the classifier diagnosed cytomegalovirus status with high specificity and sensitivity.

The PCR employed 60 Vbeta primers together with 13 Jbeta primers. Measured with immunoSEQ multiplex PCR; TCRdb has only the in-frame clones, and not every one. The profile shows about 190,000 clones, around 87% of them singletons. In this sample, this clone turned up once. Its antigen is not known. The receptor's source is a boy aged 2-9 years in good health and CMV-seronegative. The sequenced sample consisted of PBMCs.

CDR3 nucleotides: TGCAGCGGCAGGGAACCGATGGGTGGCTACACCTTC. Residues: CSGREPMGGYTF. The gene calls are TRBV29-1 and TRBJ1-2, with D maybe TRBD1 (5 bases). The CDR3 is made up of 12 amino acids. V was cut by 7 bases and J by 7 bases, with 16 bases left in between. Germline CDR1 reads SQVTM; CDR2 reads ANQGSEA.